This T cell receptor beta chain was sequenced during a study of cytomegalovirus exposure and HLA in healthy donors. Study summary: T cells numbering some 170 million yielded more than 100 million unique TCR beta sequences in an earlier analysis. Points from the study as a whole: Per a later analysis, 15,000 to 20,000 TCR beta sequences showed association with HLA alleles at 0.05 false discovery rate. Cytomegalovirus association was assigned to about 150 TCR beta chains.

13 Jbeta primers and 60 Vbeta primers were used for the PCR. Some clones are missing from TCRdb's copy, which holds only in-frame ones; the method was immunoSEQ multiplex PCR. The sample lists 150,000 to 200,000 clones; over 65% were seen once. As regards this clone: Its antigen remains unidentified.

V lost 5 bases and J lost 8; bases outside the gene matches: 8. Germline lookup yields CDR1 LGHNA and CDR2 YNFKEQ. CDR3 length: 14 amino acids. There were likely unrecorded immune exposures, though donors were nominally healthy when sampled. The clonotype was recovered from a woman between 50 and 59 years old in good health and CMV-seropositive. The chain links TRBV4-2 to TRBJ1-4; 7 nucleotides agree with TRBD1. Sequenced material: PBMCs. CDR3 sequence (DNA): TGTGCCAGCAGCTTGGGCGGGACAGAAGAAAAACTGTTTTTT. Amino acid sequence: CASSLGGTEEKLFF.